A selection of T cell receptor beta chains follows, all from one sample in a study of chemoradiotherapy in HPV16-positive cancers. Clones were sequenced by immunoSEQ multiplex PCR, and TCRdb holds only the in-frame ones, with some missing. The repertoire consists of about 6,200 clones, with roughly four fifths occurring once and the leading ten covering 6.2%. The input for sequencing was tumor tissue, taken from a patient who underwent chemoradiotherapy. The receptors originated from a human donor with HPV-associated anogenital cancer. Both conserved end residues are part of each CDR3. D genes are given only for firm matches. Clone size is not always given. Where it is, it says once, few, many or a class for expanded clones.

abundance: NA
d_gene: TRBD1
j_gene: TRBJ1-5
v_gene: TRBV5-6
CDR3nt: TGTGCCAGCAGCTCTACAGGGGGTAGCAATCAGCCCCAGCATTTT
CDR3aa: CASSSTGGSNQPQHF

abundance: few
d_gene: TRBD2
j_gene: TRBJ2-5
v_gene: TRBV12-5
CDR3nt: TGTGCTAGTGGTTCCGGACTAGCGGGGGTTCTGGAGACCCAGTACTTC
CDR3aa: CASGSGLAGVLETQYF

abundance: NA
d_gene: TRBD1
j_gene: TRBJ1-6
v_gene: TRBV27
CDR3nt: TGTGCCAGCAGTTCCAGGGGGGCTGGGTCACCCCTCCACTTT
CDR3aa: CASSSRGAGSPLHF

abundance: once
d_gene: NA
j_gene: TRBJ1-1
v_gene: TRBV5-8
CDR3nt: TGTGCCAGCAGCAGCAGACAGTCCACTGAAGCTTTCTTT
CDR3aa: CASSSRQSTEAFF

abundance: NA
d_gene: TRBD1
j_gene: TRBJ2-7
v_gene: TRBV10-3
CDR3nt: TGTGCCATCAGTGAGTCAGGGGATAGGACAGGGGTGGGCTACGAGCAGTACTTC
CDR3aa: CAISESGDRTGVGYEQYF

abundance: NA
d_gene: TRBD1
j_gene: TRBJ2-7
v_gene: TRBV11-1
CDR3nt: TGTGCCAGCAGCTTATCACAGGGGGTCTACGAGCAGTACTTC
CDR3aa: CASSLSQGVYEQYF

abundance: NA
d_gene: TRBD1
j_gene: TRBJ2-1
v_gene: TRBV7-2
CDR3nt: TGTGCCAGCAGCTGGGGGGGACAGGGCCGGGAGCAGTTCTTC
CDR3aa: CASSWGGQGREQFF

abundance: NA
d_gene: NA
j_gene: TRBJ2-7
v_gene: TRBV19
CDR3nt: TGTGCCAGTAGTCTCGGGACTCCATTTACCTACGAGCAGTACTTC
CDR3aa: CASSLGTPFTYEQYF

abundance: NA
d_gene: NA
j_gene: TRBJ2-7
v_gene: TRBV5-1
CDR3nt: TGCGCCAGCACCATTGGTCAGGGGCTCAACGAGCAGTACTTC
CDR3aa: CASTIGQGLNEQYF

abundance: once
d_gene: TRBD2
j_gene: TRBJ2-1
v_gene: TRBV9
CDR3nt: TGTGCCAGCAGCCCCACCCTAGCGGGGGGACCAATCTCCTACAATGAGCAGTTCTTC
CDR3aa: CASSPTLAGGPISYNEQFF